This T cell receptor beta chain was sequenced for a study of metastatic and nonmetastatic thyroid tumors. Turning to the study itself: Malignant and benign thyroid patients had repertoires compared in peripheral blood and tumor or nodule tissue.

Looked up from germline, CDR1 is DFQATT and CDR2 is SNEGSKA (reference sequence). The CDR3 totals 10 residues. V lost 5 bases to trimming and J lost 5 bases, with 6 bases between them. Source study methods: Variation in CDR3 across clinicopathological groups served as the basis for constructing a distant-metastasis classifier in papillary thyroid cancer. TCRdb used MiXCR to call clones anew from the PCR reads. The V and J calls and clone size are TCRdb's, not the authors'. The sample shows some 33,000 clones, about a fifth of them seen only once. The study's findings and limits: Significantly greater TCR beta diversity was reportedly found in malignant thyroid tumors than in benign nodules (in blood and tumor).

This clone was observed many times. Its target is unknown. All patients were untreated before thyroid surgery. Sequences were obtained from tumor tissue. This TCR was recovered from a male donor with papillary thyroid cancer or a benign thyroid nodule (not recorded which). Some clones in this sample may be carry-over from other donors' samples. The chain joins TRBV20-1 to TRBJ2-5, with D unresolved. DNA for the CDR3: TGCAGTGCTGCCCGGGAGACCCAGTACTTC. This gives the protein CSAARETQYF.